The 20 T cell receptor beta chains reported below all come from one sample, sequenced in a study of T-cell reconstitution after alpha-beta-depleted transplantation in children. Preparing the TCRbeta library involved the use of unique molecular identifiers. Using its own MiXCR run on the PCR reads, TCRdb lists one record per CDR3 protein. This table holds over 550,000 distinct CDR3 sequences, about 10% found once. The specimen comprised PBMCs from the stem cell graft donor, sampled from the stem cell graft. The receptors here all came from a human donor who donated a stem cell graft to a child with acute myeloid leukemia.

This clonotype was observed many times. The chain links TRBV29-1 to TRBJ1-4; D unclear. The germline V gene encodes CDR1 SQVTM and CDR2 ANQGSEA. This CDR3 spans 12 amino acids. The V gene lost 6 bases and the J gene lost 8 bases, with 13 bases spanning the gap. CDR3 amino acids: CSVGYLGEKLFF. DNA for the CDR3: TGCAGCGTGGGGTACTTGGGAGAAAAACTGTTTTTT.

Points on this clonotype: This sequence may be a read error, since a much larger clone differs from it by one base. This chain's CDR3 is CASSLSQRLTYEQYF. The CDR3 DNA sequence: TGTGCCAGCAGCTTATCTCAAAGGTTAACCTACGAGCAGTACTTC. The genes are TRBV7-2 and TRBJ2-7; D call uncertain. Trimming stripped 2 bases from V and 2 bases from J, with 13 bases between. The CDR3 totals 15 residues. Germline loops: CDR1 SGHTA, CDR2 FQGNSA. Together with reference TRBV7-2 and TRBJ2-7, the CDR3 gives the full variable domain: GAGVSQSPSNKVTEKGKDVELRCDPISGHTALYWYRQSLGQGLEFLIYFQGNSAPDKSGLPSDRFSAERTGGSVSTLTIQRTQQEDSAVYLCASSLSQRLTYEQYFGPGTRLTVT.

As for this clonotype: The CDR3 carries no conserved terminal phenylalanine or tryptophan, so it likely arises from a read error. This chain uses TRBV29-1 with TRBJ2-5; perhaps TRBD1 as D (5 bases). The V gene's germline CDR1 is SQVTM and CDR2 ANQGSEA. This CDR3 has 15 amino acids. Trimming took 4 bases from V and 5 from J, leaving 20 bases between them. For the CDR3, the DNA is TGCAGCGTTGTAGGAGATGGCAGGGCACCGGAGACCCAGTACTCC. It is translated as CSVVGDGRAPETQYS.

The chain joins TRBV5-1 to TRBJ2-5, with a weak D call TRBD1 (6 bases). CDR3 length equals 15 residues. Germline assignment: CDR1 SGHRS and CDR2 YFSETQ. Trimming cost V 4 bases and J 2 bases, with 15 bases left between them. The CDR3 loop reads CASSTGLRGQETQYF. As DNA, the CDR3 is TGCGCCAGCAGCACCGGGCTGAGGGGGCAAGAGACCCAGTACTTC.

This clonotype has more than one count but fewer than ten. CDR3 DNA: TGTGCCAGCAGCCCCGGACTGTGGAACGAGCAGTTCTTC. Protein product: CASSPGLWNEQFF. This rearrangement joins TRBV11-2 to TRBJ2-1, with a possible D match to TRBD2 (5 bases). The CDR3 length is 13 residues. Trimming stripped 5 bases from V and 10 bases from J, with 15 bases between. Germline assignment: CDR1 SGHAT and CDR2 FQNNGV.

The chain links TRBV11-2 to TRBJ2-2; tentative D call: TRBD2 (5 bases). The V end was cut by 5 bases, the J end by 0 bases, with 19 bases between. CDR3 length equals 18 residues. Germline CDR1 SGHAT, CDR2 FQNNGV. The DNA of the CDR3 is TGTGCCAGCAGCCTAAAGCATACTAGGTTCGCGAACACCGGGGAGCTGTTTTTT. This gives the protein CASSLKHTRFANTGELFF.

The table lists this clonotype with a few counts. V gene TRBV30 combines with J gene TRBJ2-7, with 10 bases aligning to TRBD1. The CDR3 is made up of 14 amino acids. V lost 2 bases and J lost 7; bases outside the gene matches: 8. Germline V lookup: CDR1 GTSNPN, CDR2 SVGIG (reference sequence). The CDR3 DNA is TGTGCCTGGAGTTTAGGACAGGGGGTACGGGAGCAGTACTTC. Translation: CAWSLGQGVREQYF. Using reference TRBV30 and TRBJ2-7 for the parts outside the CDR3, the full variable domain is SQTIHQWPATLVQPVGSPLSLECTVEGTSNPNLYWYRQAAGRGLQLLFYSVGIGQISSEVPQNLSASRPQDRQFILSSKKLLLSDSGFYLCAWSLGQGVREQYFGPGTRLTVT.

In this sample, this clonotype turned up a few times. This chain connects TRBV28 to TRBJ1-2; D ambiguous. Germline CDR1 MDHEN, CDR2 SYDVKM. V gave up 8 bases and J gave up 0 bases, with 10 bases separating them. The CDR3 extends over 13 amino acids. CDR3 sequence: CASVRPPNYGYTF. The CDR3 bases are TGTGCCAGCGTACGGCCTCCTAACTATGGCTACACCTTC.

This rearrangement joins TRBV5-1 to TRBJ2-1; a possible D gene is TRBD2 (6 bases). Deletions cut 1 base from V and 7 bases from J, with 12 bases between. Germline loops: CDR1 SGHRS, CDR2 YFSETQ. This CDR3 region has 14 residues. CDR3 region: CASSLSLAVNEQFF. CDR3 nucleotide sequence: TGCGCCAGCAGCTTGTCACTAGCCGTTAATGAGCAGTTCTTC.

The chain joins TRBV20-1 to TRBJ2-5, with TRBD2 identical over 11 bases. The CDR3 is 16 amino acids. In germline, CDR1 is DFQATT, CDR2 SNEGSKA (reference sequence). The junction had 11 bases not matched to a gene; V was cut back by 3 bases and J by 5 bases. This chain's CDR3 is CSASYLAGGIWETQYF. The CDR3 nucleotides read TGCAGTGCTAGTTATTTAGCGGGAGGGATTTGGGAGACCCAGTACTTC.

The CDR3 bases are TGCGCCAGCAGCGGGAATAGCGGAACCTACGAGCAGTACTTC. Protein product: CASSGNSGTYEQYF. V is TRBV5-1 and J is TRBJ2-7, with a tentative D call TRBD2 (6 bases). Germline-derived CDR1 and CDR2 are SGHRS and YFSETQ. Trimming pared 4 bases from V and 2 bases from J, leaving 13 bases between. The CDR3 sequence is 14 residues long.

This clonotype was seen a few times. V is TRBV27 and J is TRBJ2-7; 7 positions match TRBD2. V lost 4 bases and J lost 3; bases outside the gene matches: 6. This CDR3 is 14 amino acids long. Looked up from germline, CDR1 is MNHEY and CDR2 is SMNVEV (reference sequence). CDR3 amino acids: CASSSAGRLYEQYF. The CDR3 DNA sequence: TGTGCCAGCAGTTCAGCGGGGAGGCTCTACGAGCAGTACTTC.

The genes are TRBV6-1 and TRBJ1-5, with D maybe TRBD1 (5 bases). The ends were cut back, 3 bases at V and 1 base at J, with 7 bases in the middle. This CDR3 has 14 amino acids. In germline, CDR1 is MNHNS, CDR2 SASEGT. The CDR3 region has the DNA TGTGCCAGCAGTGATTGGGGGAGCAATCAGCCCCAGCATTTT. Translation gives CASSDWGSNQPQHF.

The chain uses TRBV19 and TRBJ2-1; D not certain. V was pared by 7 bases and J by 1 base, with 17 bases between. Germline CDR1 LNHDA, CDR2 SQIVND (reference sequence). The CDR3 has 16 residues. The CDR3 DNA reads as TGTGCCAGTAAGTCGGCCGAGATTGGTTCCTACAATGAGCAGTTCTTC. Translation gives CASKSAEIGSYNEQFF. Together with reference TRBV19 and TRBJ2-1, the CDR3 gives the full variable domain: DGGITQSPKYLFRKEGQNVTLSCEQNLNHDAMYWYRQDPGQGLRLIYYSQIVNDFQKGDIAEGYSVSREKKESFPLTVTSAQKNPTAFYLCASKSAEIGSYNEQFFGPGTRLTVL.

This clonotype was counted only a few times. This chain joins TRBV14 and TRBJ2-2, with 13 bases aligning to TRBD2. Germline loops: CDR1 SGHDN, CDR2 FVKESK. The CDR3 runs 19 residues. V trimming: 4 bases; J trimming: 1 base; junction bases outside the gene matches: 9. CDR3 residues: CASSPARLAGGRNTGELFF. The CDR3 nucleotides read TGTGCCAGCAGCCCCGCCCGACTAGCGGGAGGTCGGAACACCGGGGAGCTGTTTTTT.

This clonotype was picked up a small number of times. The rearrangement uses TRBV29-1 and TRBJ2-4; D is unresolved. The CDR3 sequence is 13 residues long. The V end lost 5 bases, the J end lost 3 bases, and 11 bases lay between the germline ends. Per the germline V gene, CDR1 is SQVTM and CDR2 is ANQGSEA. The CDR3 DNA reads as TGCAGCGTTCGTATCCGGGTCAAAAACATTCAGTACTTC. This gives the protein CSVRIRVKNIQYF. Filled out from reference TRBV29-1 and TRBJ2-4, the complete variable domain reads SAVISQKPSRDICQRGTSLTIQCQVDSQVTMMFWYRQQPGQSLTLIATANQGSEATYESGFVIDKFPISRPNLTFSTLTVSNMSPEDSSIYLCSVRIRVKNIQYFGAGTRLSVL.

The sample holds a few counts of this clonotype. The chain is built from TRBV6-5 and TRBJ1-1, with D hard to call. Germline assignment: CDR1 MNHEY and CDR2 SVGAGI. Trimming took off 8 bases at V and 10 bases at J, with 14 bases between the two ends. The CDR3 sequence is 11 residues long. In DNA form, the CDR3 reads TGTGCCAGCTTAAGAGGCAGTCGAGCTTTCTTT. Its translation: CASLRGSRAFF.

Many counts were recorded for this clonotype. This chain links TRBV20-1 with TRBJ2-2; D ambiguous. This CDR3 is 15 amino acids long. V was cut by 3 bases and J by 0 bases, with 11 bases left in between. Germline CDR1 reads DFQATT; CDR2 reads SNEGSKA (reference sequence). The chain's CDR3 is CSARDGPANTGELFF. CDR3 in DNA: TGCAGTGCTAGGGACGGACCCGCGAACACCGGGGAGCTGTTTTTT.

This clonotype was counted only a few times. The chain links TRBV4-3 to TRBJ1-4; perhaps TRBD1 as D (5 bases). CDR1 is LGHNA and CDR2 is YSLEER in the germline V gene. The CDR3 runs to 14 residues. Between the trimmed V and J ends, which lost 0 bases and 8 bases, there was a span of 10 bases. CDR3 protein: CASSQDQWGEKLFF. In DNA, the CDR3 is TGCGCCAGCAGCCAAGATCAGTGGGGCGAAAAACTGTTTTTT.

This clonotype was counted at least ten times. The chain combines TRBV29-1 with TRBJ2-1; D not certain. Germline CDR1 is SQVTM and CDR2 is ANQGSEA. CDR3 length: 11 amino acids. V dropped 4 bases and J dropped 6 bases, with 7 bases sitting between them. CDR3 sequence reads: CSVVLGNEQFF. In nucleotides, the CDR3 is TGCAGCGTTGTGTTAGGCAATGAGCAGTTCTTC.